The T cell receptor (beta chain) under discussion was sequenced for a study of blood T cell repertoires in COVID-19. Assay: immunoSEQ multiplex PCR; the TCRdb copy retains only in-frame clones and omits some. Among some 250,000 clones listed, 86% were seen once. CDR1 and CDR2 from the germline V gene are SEHNR and FQNEAQ (reference sequence). V was clipped by 1 base and J by 0 bases, with 10 bases between them. This CDR3 has 16 amino acids. This clonotype was obtained from a man younger than 40 who had recovered from COVID-19. The sample comprised peripheral blood. V is TRBV7-9 and J is TRBJ1-3; D not certain. Here the CDR3 DNA reads TGTGCCAGCAGCTTAGGTCGAGGGAACTCTGGAAACACCATATATTTT. This codes for CASSLGRGNSGNTIYF. The full variable domain, its missing parts supplied by reference TRBV7-9 and TRBJ1-3, is DTGVSQNPRHKITKRGQNVTFRCDPISEHNRLYWYRQTLGQGPEFLTYFQNEAQLEKSRLLSDRFSAERPKGSFSTLEIQRTEQGDSAMYLCASSLGRGNSGNTIYFGEGSWLTVV.